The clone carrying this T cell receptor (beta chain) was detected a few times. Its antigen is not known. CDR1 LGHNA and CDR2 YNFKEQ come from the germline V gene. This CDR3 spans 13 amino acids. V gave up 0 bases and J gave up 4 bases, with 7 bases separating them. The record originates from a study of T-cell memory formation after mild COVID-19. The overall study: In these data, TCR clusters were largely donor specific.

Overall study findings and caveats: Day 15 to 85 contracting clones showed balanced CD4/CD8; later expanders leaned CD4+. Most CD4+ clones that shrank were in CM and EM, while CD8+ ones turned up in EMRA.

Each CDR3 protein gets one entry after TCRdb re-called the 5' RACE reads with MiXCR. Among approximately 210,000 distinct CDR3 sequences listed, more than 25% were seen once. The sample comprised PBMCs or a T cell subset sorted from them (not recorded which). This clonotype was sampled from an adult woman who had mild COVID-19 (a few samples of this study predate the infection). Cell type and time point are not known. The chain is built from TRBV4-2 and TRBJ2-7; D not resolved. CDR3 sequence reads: CASSQDVMYEQYF. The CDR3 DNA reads TGTGCCAGCAGCCAAGATGTCATGTACGAGCAGTACTTC.